This T cell receptor beta chain was sequenced during a study of T cell repertoires in cytomegalovirus infection. Study at large: CMV infection and matching HLA type were both indicated by public TCR beta signatures. Whole-study results and caveats: Totalled public TCR beta family frequency picked out people who carried CMV plus the relevant HLA. In two of eight donors, the top clonotype was HLA-C-restricted CMV-specific.

The V gene end was trimmed by 3 bases and the J gene end by 3 bases; junction bases not matched to a gene: 8. The CDR3 is made up of 14 amino acids. Germline CDR1 SQVTM, CDR2 ANQGSEA. TCRdb reprocessed the reads with MiXCR, giving one entry per CDR3 protein. The data hold nearly 550,000 distinct CDR3 sequences, with about 17% observed a single time. This clonotype was found many times. The antigen is unknown. The sample taken for sequencing was CD8+ T cells from PBMCs. The source of this sequence is a human donor in good health (CMV status not recorded). Some clones in this sample may be carry-over from other donors' samples. The V and J genes are TRBV29-1 and TRBJ2-7; 7 nucleotides line up with TRBD2. The CDR3 reads CSVDTASGDYEQYF. CDR3 coding DNA: TGCAGCGTTGACACGGCTAGCGGAGACTACGAGCAGTACTTC.